Presented here are 27 T cell receptor beta chains from one specimen sequenced in a study of shared clonotypes between healthy human individuals. The assay was immunoSEQ multiplex PCR, and TCRdb's table has in-frame clones only and misses some. The table includes 2.3 million or so clones, 85% to 95% detected once. Sequenced: naive CD4+ T cells from PBMCs. Described subset: CD45RA+ positively selected. These receptors were taken from a man between 18 and 29 years old in good health. Some clones in this sample may be carry-over from other donors' samples.

This clone came up a few times. The chain couples TRBV5-1 to TRBJ1-1, with D maybe TRBD1 (6 bases). The CDR3 totals 15 residues. Deletions cut 4 bases from V and 2 bases from J, with 15 bases between. Per germline, CDR1 SGHRS and CDR2 YFSETQ. Here the CDR3 reads CASSLGQSGNTEAFF. CDR3 DNA sequence: TGCGCCAGCAGCCTCGGACAGTCGGGAAACACTGAAGCTTTCTTT. The full variable domain, with the rest looked up from reference TRBV5-1 and TRBJ1-1, is KAGVTQTPRYLIKTRGQQVTLSCSPISGHRSVSWYQQTPGQGLQFLFEYFSETQRNKGNFPGRFSGRQFSNSRSEMNVSTLELGDSALYLCASSLGQSGNTEAFFGQGTRLTVV.

V is TRBV28 and J is TRBJ1-2; TRBD1 is a possible D gene (5 bases). The germline CDR1 and CDR2 sequences are MDHEN and SYDVKM. This CDR3 contains 13 residues. V gave up 8 bases and J gave up 4 bases, with 14 bases separating them. Here the CDR3 reads CASGRDSGYGYTF. CDR3 coding DNA: TGTGCCAGCGGTCGGGACTCGGGCTATGGCTACACCTTC.

V gene TRBV28 combines with J gene TRBJ1-2, with a possible D match to TRBD1 (6 bases). The CDR3 loop spans 14 amino acids. Per the germline V gene, CDR1 is MDHEN and CDR2 is SYDVKM. V was trimmed by 2 bases and J by 3 bases, leaving 10 bases between them. The CDR3 coding sequence is TGTGCCAGCAGTTTAACAGGGAAGGACTATGGCTACACCTTC. Protein sequence: CASSLTGKDYGYTF.

The chain recombines TRBV15 with TRBJ2-2; D unresolved. Germline values: CDR1 LNHNV, CDR2 YYDKDF (reference sequence). CDR3 size: 14 residues. Trimming removed 3 bases from V and 4 bases from J, with 9 bases in between. The DNA for the CDR3 is TGTGCCACCAGCAGGGGCCTCGGCACCGGGGAGCTGTTTTTT. Translation: CATSRGLGTGELFF.

The chain links TRBV5-8 to TRBJ1-2; possibly TRBD1 for D (6 bases). V dropped 0 bases and J dropped 8 bases, with 26 bases sitting between them. The CDR3 has 18 amino acids. Looked up from germline, CDR1 is SGHTS and CDR2 is YDEGEE. The CDR3 protein is CASSLVGGGKQGSFGYTF. Written as DNA, the CDR3 is TGTGCCAGCAGCTTGGTGGGCGGTGGGAAACAGGGCTCCTTCGGCTACACCTTC.

J is TRBJ2-1 and V is TRBV10-3; 7 bases match TRBD2. J lost 9 bases, V lost 8 bases, and 4 bases had no gene match. Germline CDR1 and CDR2: ENHRY and SYGVKD. The CDR3 totals 11 residues. CDR3 amino acids: CAIEERGEQFF. The CDR3 coding sequence is TGTGCCATCGAGGAGCGGGGTGAGCAGTTCTTC.

The rearrangement joins TRBV5-4 to TRBJ1-4; perhaps TRBD1 as D (5 bases). Germline CDR1 SGHNT, CDR2 YYREEE (reference sequence). V gave up 7 bases and J gave up 2 bases, with 15 bases separating them. The CDR3 spans 15 residues. DNA for the CDR3: TGTGCCAGCGGTCTGGGTGGGGCGACTAATGAAAAACTGTTTTTT. Translating gives CASGLGGATNEKLFF.

This chain joins TRBV7-9 and TRBJ2-3; no reliable D call. The CDR3 has 12 residues. Germline V lookup: CDR1 SEHNR, CDR2 FQNEAQ (reference sequence). V was cut by 4 bases and J by 2 bases, with 4 bases left in between. CDR3 nucleotides: TGTGCCAGCAGCTCAATCACAGATACGCAGTATTTT. Amino acids: CASSSITDTQYF.

The chain joins TRBV7-2 to TRBJ2-5, with D possibly matching TRBD2 (5 bases). Germline values: CDR1 SGHTA, CDR2 FQGNSA. The V gene lost 5 bases and the J gene lost 5 bases, with 15 bases spanning the gap. The CDR3 contains 14 residues. CDR3 sequence: CASSKTAGLETQYF. CDR3 bases: TGTGCCAGCAGCAAAACGGCGGGTTTGGAGACCCAGTACTTC.

The chain uses TRBV16 and TRBJ1-1; the match to TRBD1 covers 12 bases. Germline V CDR1 and CDR2: KGHSY, FQNENV. V shed 3 bases and J 5 bases; nucleotides not matched to a gene: 4. The CDR3 runs to 15 residues. This CDR3 reads CASSQTGQGATEAFF. The CDR3 DNA reads TGTGCCAGCAGCCAGACGGGACAGGGGGCGACTGAAGCTTTCTTT.

The gene calls are TRBV21-1 and TRBJ2-7; TRBD2, the table's D call, was not compared with the DNA. TRBV21-1 constitutes a pseudogene. The CDR3 is 15 residues long. The CDR3, as DNA: TGTGCCAGCAGCGGTTTTAGCGGGAGGCCCTACGAGCAGTACTTC. As protein: CASSGFSGRPYEQYF.

The V gene is TRBV9, the J gene TRBJ2-1, with a possible D match to TRBD2 (5 bases). The V end was cut by 3 bases, the J end by 4 bases, with 14 bases between. Germline V gives CDR1 SGDLS, CDR2 YYNGEE. This CDR3 region has 15 residues. The CDR3 region has the DNA TGTGCCAGCAGCGAAACGGGATTGAATTACAATGAGCAGTTCTTC. Translating gives CASSETGLNYNEQFF.

The chain uses TRBV6-5 and TRBJ2-5; D is uncertain. The germline V gene encodes CDR1 MNHEY and CDR2 SVGAGI. This CDR3 spans 13 amino acids. V shed 5 bases and J shed 2 bases, with 9 bases lying between them. This CDR3 reads CASSDWIQETQYF. The DNA for the CDR3 is TGTGCCAGCAGTGACTGGATTCAAGAGACCCAGTACTTC.

J is TRBJ2-3 and V is TRBV5-4; TRBD2 agrees at 9 bases. Germline V gene data show CDR1 as SGHNT and CDR2 as YYREEE (reference sequence). The CDR3 extends over 16 amino acids. V lost 4 bases, J lost 5 bases, and 11 bases stayed unmatched. The CDR3 sequence: CASSLASGVSRDTQYF. The CDR3 nucleotides read TGTGCCAGCAGCCTCGCTAGCGGGGTTTCTCGAGATACGCAGTATTTT. The full variable domain, rest sourced from reference TRBV5-4 and TRBJ2-3, is ETGVTQSPTHLIKTRGQQVTLRCSSQSGHNTVSWYQQALGQGPQFIFQYYREEENGRGNFPPRFSGLQFPNYSSELNVNALELDDSALYLCASSLASGVSRDTQYFGPGTRLTVL.

The CDR3 here is CASSSGTGDPQEDGYTF. In nucleotides, the CDR3 is TGTGCCAGCAGCTCAGGGACAGGGGATCCTCAGGAGGATGGCTACACCTTC. The chain recombines TRBV7-8 with TRBJ1-2; the match to TRBD1 covers 10 bases. V was pared by 4 bases and J by 6 bases, with 14 bases of the junction left unmatched. Germline CDR1 is SGHVS and CDR2 is FQNEAQ. The CDR3 has 17 residues.

The chain recombines TRBV27 with TRBJ2-4; the D is unclear. The CDR3 length is 13 residues. The ends were cut back, 6 bases at V and 2 bases at J, with 8 bases in the middle. Germline assignment: CDR1 MNHEY and CDR2 SMNVEV (reference sequence). The CDR3 nucleotides read TGTGCCAGCAGGACGTCTCCCAAAAACATTCAGTACTTC. As protein: CASRTSPKNIQYF.

This clone came up once. The chain is built from TRBV28 and TRBJ2-4, with D possibly being TRBD1 (6 bases). V was trimmed by 6 bases and J by 10 bases, leaving 22 bases between them. The CDR3 has 15 residues. Per germline, CDR1 MDHEN and CDR2 SYDVKM. CDR3 nucleotides: TGTGCCAGCAGATGGGGATCCAGGACAGCAGCGATTCAGTACTTC. Encoded protein: CASRWGSRTAAIQYF.

Only a few counts were recorded for this clone. The same CDR3 arises from other DNA sequences in this sample as well. The chain combines TRBV28 with TRBJ2-5; D is unclear. Trimming took off 3 bases at V and 6 bases at J, with 5 bases between the two ends. From germline, CDR1 is MDHEN and CDR2 SYDVKM. The CDR3 consists of 11 residues. The CDR3 loop reads CASSLEKTQYF. As DNA, the CDR3 is TGTGCCAGCAGTTTGGAGAAGACCCAGTACTTC.

The chain links TRBV19 to TRBJ2-7; 7 bases are a match to TRBD2. The CDR3 is 13 residues long. In germline, CDR1 is LNHDA, CDR2 SQIVND (reference sequence). Unmatched junction bases numbered 10, after V lost 10 bases and J lost 4 bases. In DNA, the CDR3 is TGTGCCACCATGGGGAGGGCGGGGTACGAGCAGTACTTC. It yields the protein CATMGRAGYEQYF.

CDR3 loop: CASSEGGDGYTF. The CDR3 coding sequence is TGTGCCAGTAGCGAGGGGGGGGATGGCTACACCTTC. This chain joins TRBV28 and TRBJ1-2; tentatively, D is TRBD1 (6 bases). With 9 bases removed from V and 6 bases from J, the gap between germline ends came to 14 bases. Per germline, CDR1 MDHEN and CDR2 SYDVKM. This CDR3 spans 12 amino acids.

V is TRBV28 and J is TRBJ1-5, with a possible D match to TRBD1 (5 bases). V lost 5 bases, J lost 7 bases, and 12 bases lay in between. Germline CDR1 MDHEN, CDR2 SYDVKM. The CDR3 totals 13 residues. The CDR3: CASSRTLQQPQHF. CDR3 DNA sequence: TGTGCCAGCAGTCGGACACTCCAGCAGCCCCAGCATTTT.

The chain recombines TRBV28 with TRBJ2-7; D not resolved. CDR1 and CDR2 from the germline V gene are MDHEN and SYDVKM. Trimming removed 3 bases from V and 7 bases from J, with 10 bases in between. The CDR3 is 12 residues long. For the CDR3, the DNA is TGTGCCAGCAGTTTTATTTCTGAAGAGCAGTACTTC. Protein: CASSFISEEQYF.

Comments on this clone: This sample also contains other DNA sequences that code for the same CDR3. The genes are TRBV5-1 and TRBJ2-5; 8 nucleotides line up with TRBD1. J lost 5 bases, V lost 2 bases, and 5 bases had no gene match. The V gene's germline CDR1 is SGHRS and CDR2 YFSETQ. CDR3 length: 14 amino acids. In nucleotides, the CDR3 is TGCGCCAGCAGCTTAACAGGGGGGCCGGAGACCCAGTACTTC. Translating it yields CASSLTGGPETQYF.

This chain links TRBV4-1 with TRBJ2-5; no clear D. The CDR3 spans 15 residues. The V gene's germline CDR1 is MGHRA and CDR2 YSYEKL. V was shortened by 2 bases and J by 5 bases, with 15 bases between the two germline ends. The CDR3: CASSQSPTSVETQYF. The DNA for the CDR3 is TGCGCCAGCAGCCAAAGTCCGACGTCGGTTGAGACCCAGTACTTC.

J is TRBJ1-4 and V is TRBV5-8, with D possibly TRBD1 on 6 matching bases. V lost 0 bases to trimming and J lost 8 bases, with 17 bases between them. There are 16 residues in the CDR3. Germline assignment: CDR1 SGHTS and CDR2 YDEGEE. CDR3 coding DNA: TGTGCCAGCAGCTTGGAACCGGGACAACGAAGGGAAAAACTGTTTTTT. This sequence encodes CASSLEPGQRREKLFF.

The chain links TRBV19 to TRBJ2-2, with D possibly TRBD1 on 6 matching bases. Germline CDR1 is LNHDA and CDR2 is SQIVND (reference sequence). The CDR3 consists of 15 residues. V was pared by 6 bases and J by 0 bases, with 11 bases between. CDR3 DNA: TGTGCCAGTAGGGCAGGGGATACGAACACCGGGGAGCTGTTTTTT. Translating it yields CASRAGDTNTGELFF.

About this clone itself: Additional DNA sequences in this sample encode the identical CDR3. CDR3 nucleotides: TGCGCCAGCAGCTTGGAAAGCGGAGCCTACGAGCAGTACTTC. As protein: CASSLESGAYEQYF. The J gene is TRBJ2-7, the V gene TRBV5-1; a possible D gene is TRBD2 (5 bases). The CDR3 is made up of 14 amino acids. V dropped 0 bases and J dropped 2 bases, with 9 bases sitting between them. Germline V gene sequence: CDR1 SGHRS, CDR2 YFSETQ.